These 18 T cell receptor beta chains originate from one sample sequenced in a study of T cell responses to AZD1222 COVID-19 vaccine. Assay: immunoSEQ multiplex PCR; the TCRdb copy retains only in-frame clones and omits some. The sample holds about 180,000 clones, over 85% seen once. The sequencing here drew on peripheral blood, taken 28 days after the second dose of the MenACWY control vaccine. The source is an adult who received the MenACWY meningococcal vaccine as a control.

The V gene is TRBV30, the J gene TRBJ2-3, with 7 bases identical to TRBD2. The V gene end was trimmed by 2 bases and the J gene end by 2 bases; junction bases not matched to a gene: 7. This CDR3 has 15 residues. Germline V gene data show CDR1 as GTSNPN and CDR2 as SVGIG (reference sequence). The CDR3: CAWSPMGGDTDTQYF. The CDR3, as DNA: TGTGCCTGGAGTCCTATGGGGGGGGACACAGATACGCAGTATTTT.

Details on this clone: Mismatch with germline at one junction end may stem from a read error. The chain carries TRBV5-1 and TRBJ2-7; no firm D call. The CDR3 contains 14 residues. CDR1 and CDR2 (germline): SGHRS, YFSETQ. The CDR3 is CASSLGPPSSEQYF. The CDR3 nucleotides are TGCGCCAGCAGCTTGGGCCCTCCGTCCTCCGAGCAGTACTTC. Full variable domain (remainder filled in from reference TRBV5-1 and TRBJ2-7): KAGVTQTPRYLIKTRGQQVTLSCSPISGHRSVSWYQQTPGQGLQFLFEYFSETQRNKGNFPGRFSGRQFSNSRSEMNVSTLELGDSALYLCASSLGPPSSEQYFGPGTRLTVT.

The CDR3 bases are TGCGCCAGCAGCCAAGAGGCCAGGATGAACACTGAAGCTTTCTTT. Amino acid sequence: CASSQEARMNTEAFF. The V call is TRBV4-1, the J call TRBJ1-1; no clear D gene. V lost 0 bases and J 0 bases, leaving 8 bases between the germline ends. The CDR3 contains 15 residues. CDR1 and CDR2 (germline): MGHRA, YSYEKL.

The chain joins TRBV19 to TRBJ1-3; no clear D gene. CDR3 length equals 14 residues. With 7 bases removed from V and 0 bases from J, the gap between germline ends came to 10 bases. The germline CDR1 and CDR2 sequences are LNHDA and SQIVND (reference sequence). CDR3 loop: CASKGSSSGNTIYF. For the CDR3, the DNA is TGTGCCAGTAAAGGCTCAAGCTCTGGAAACACCATATATTTT. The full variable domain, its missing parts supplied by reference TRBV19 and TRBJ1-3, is DGGITQSPKYLFRKEGQNVTLSCEQNLNHDAMYWYRQDPGQGLRLIYYSQIVNDFQKGDIAEGYSVSREKKESFPLTVTSAQKNPTAFYLCASKGSSSGNTIYFGEGSWLTVV.

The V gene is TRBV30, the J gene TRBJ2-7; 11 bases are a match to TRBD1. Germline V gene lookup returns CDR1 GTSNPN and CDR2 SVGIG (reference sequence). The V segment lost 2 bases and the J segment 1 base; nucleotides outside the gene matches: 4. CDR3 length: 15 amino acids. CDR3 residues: CAWSPGTGGSYEQYF. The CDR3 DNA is TGTGCCTGGAGTCCCGGGACAGGGGGTTCCTACGAGCAGTACTTC.

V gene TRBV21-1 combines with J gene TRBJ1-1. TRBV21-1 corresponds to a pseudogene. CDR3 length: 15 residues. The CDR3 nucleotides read TGTGCCAGCAGCAAAGTACGGGGGGTGAACACTGAAGCTTTCTTT. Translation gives CASSKVRGVNTEAFF.

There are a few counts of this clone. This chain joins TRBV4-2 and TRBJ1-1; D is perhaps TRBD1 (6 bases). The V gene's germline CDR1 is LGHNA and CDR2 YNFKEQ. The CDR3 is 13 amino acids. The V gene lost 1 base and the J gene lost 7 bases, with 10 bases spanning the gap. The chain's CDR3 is CASSQGGGVEAFF. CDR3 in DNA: TGTGCCAGCAGCCAAGGAGGGGGGGTTGAAGCTTTCTTT.

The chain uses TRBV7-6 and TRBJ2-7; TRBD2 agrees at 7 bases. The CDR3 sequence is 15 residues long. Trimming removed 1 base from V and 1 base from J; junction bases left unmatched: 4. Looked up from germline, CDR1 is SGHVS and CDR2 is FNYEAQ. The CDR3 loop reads CASSLVGGESYEQYF. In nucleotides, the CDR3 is TGTGCCAGCAGCTTAGTGGGGGGGGAATCCTACGAGCAGTACTTC.

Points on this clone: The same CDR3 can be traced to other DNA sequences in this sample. The CDR3 loop is CASSLQGPNTEAFF. DNA for the CDR3: TGCGCCAGCAGCTTACAGGGCCCAAACACTGAAGCTTTCTTT. This sequence joins TRBV5-1 and TRBJ1-1; D might be TRBD1 (6 bases). This CDR3 spans 14 amino acids. CDR1 and CDR2 (germline): SGHRS, YFSETQ. Trimming cost V 2 bases and J 2 bases, with 10 bases left between them.

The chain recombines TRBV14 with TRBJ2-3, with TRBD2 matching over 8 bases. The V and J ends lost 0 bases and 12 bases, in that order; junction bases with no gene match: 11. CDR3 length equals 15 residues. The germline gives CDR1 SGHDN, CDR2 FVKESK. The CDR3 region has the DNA TGTGCCAGCAGCCAAGAATCGGGGGGGCCCTATCCACAGTATTTT. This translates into CASSQESGGPYPQYF.

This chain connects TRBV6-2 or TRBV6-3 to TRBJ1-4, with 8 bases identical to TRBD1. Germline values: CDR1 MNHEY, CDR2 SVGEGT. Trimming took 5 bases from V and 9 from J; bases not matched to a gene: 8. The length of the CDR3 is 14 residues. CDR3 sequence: CASSPTGAGKKLFF. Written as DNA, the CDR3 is TGTGCCAGCAGTCCGACAGGGGCGGGCAAAAAACTGTTTTTT.

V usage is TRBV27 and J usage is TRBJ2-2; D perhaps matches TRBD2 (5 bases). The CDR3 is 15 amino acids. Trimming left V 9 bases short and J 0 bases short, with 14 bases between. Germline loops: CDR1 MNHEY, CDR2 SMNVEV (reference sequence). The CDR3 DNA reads TGTGCCAGTCGTTGGGGAGTCGCGAACACCGGGGAGCTGTTTTTT. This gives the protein CASRWGVANTGELFF.

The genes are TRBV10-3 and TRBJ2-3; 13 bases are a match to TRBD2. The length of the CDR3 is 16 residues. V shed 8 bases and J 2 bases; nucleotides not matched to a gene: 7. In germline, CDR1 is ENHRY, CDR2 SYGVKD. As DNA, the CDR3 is TGTGCCATCGCCGGTACTAGCGGGGGGGTCACAGATACGCAGTATTTT. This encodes CAIAGTSGGVTDTQYF.

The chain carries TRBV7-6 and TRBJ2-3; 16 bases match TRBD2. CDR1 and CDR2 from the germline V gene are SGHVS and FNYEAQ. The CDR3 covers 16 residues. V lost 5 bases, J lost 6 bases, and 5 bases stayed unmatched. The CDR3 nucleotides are TGTGCCAGCAGCCCGGGACTAGCGGGGGGGCCGGATACGCAGTATTTT. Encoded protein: CASSPGLAGGPDTQYF.

The CDR3 sequence is CASSHPGGDYEQYF. Here the CDR3 DNA reads TGTGCCAGCAGTCACCCAGGGGGTGACTACGAGCAGTACTTC. The chain combines TRBV6-2 or TRBV6-3 with TRBJ2-7; 7 bases are a match to TRBD1. The CDR3 is 14 amino acids. Trimming took 5 bases from V and 3 from J; bases not matched to a gene: 7. Germline values: CDR1 MNHEY, CDR2 SVGEGT.

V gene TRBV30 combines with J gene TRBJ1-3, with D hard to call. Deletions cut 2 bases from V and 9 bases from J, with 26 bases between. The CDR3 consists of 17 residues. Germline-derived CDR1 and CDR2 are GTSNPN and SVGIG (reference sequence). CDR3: CAWSPNRQLPRLGTIYF. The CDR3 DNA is TGTGCCTGGAGTCCGAACCGACAACTTCCCCGATTGGGCACCATATATTTT.

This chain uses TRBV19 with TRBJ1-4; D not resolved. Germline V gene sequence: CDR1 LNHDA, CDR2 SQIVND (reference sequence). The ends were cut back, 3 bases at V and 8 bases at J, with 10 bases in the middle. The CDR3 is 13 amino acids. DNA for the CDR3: TGTGCCAGTAGTATGGTGTCCAGAGAAAAACTGTTTTTT. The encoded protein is CASSMVSREKLFF.

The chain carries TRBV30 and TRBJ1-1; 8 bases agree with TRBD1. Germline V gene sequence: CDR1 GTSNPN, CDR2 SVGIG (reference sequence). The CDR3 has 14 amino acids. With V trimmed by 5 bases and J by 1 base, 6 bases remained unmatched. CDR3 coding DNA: TGTGCCTGGTACAGGGGGGCTGGGAACACTGAAGCTTTCTTT. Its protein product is CAWYRGAGNTEAFF.